A single sample gave rise to the 20 T cell receptor beta chains below, sequenced in a study of PD-1 blockade in classical Hodgkin lymphoma. Produced via immunoSEQ multiplex PCR; TCRdb's table is partial and in-frame only. The table records over 50,000 clones, around 75% of them present only once. Patients all relapsed after autologous stem cell transplantation, and there was variation in brentuximab vedotin exposure. The material sequenced was peripheral blood mononuclear cells (PBMCs), taken before the second cycle of nivolumab. The source is a human donor with classical Hodgkin lymphoma.

As concerns this clone: This CDR3 is also generated by other DNA sequences in the sample. This chain links TRBV11-3 with TRBJ2-7; tentatively, D is TRBD2 (5 bases). This CDR3 is 15 amino acids long. Trimming removed 2 bases from V and 0 bases from J, with 11 bases in between. Germline assignment: CDR1 SGHNT and CDR2 YENEEA. The CDR3 nucleotides read TGTGCCAGCAGCTTAAGAGGGAGTAGCTCCTACGAGCAGTACTTC. Its translation is CASSLRGSSSYEQYF.

The chain joins TRBV20-1 to TRBJ2-1, with a possible D match to TRBD1 (5 bases). Germline values: CDR1 DFQATT, CDR2 SNEGSKA (reference sequence). The CDR3 loop spans 10 amino acids. CDR3 DNA sequence: TGCAAGACCAGGGACAATGAGCAGTTCTTC. Translating it yields CKTRDNEQFF.

The rearrangement links TRBV5-1 to TRBJ2-2, with a possible D match to TRBD2 (6 bases). The CDR3 is 16 amino acids. V was trimmed by 0 bases and J by 4 bases, leaving 13 bases between them. In germline, CDR1 is SGHRS, CDR2 YFSETQ. This CDR3 reads CASSLVVGGGTGELFF. CDR3 bases: TGCGCCAGCAGCTTGGTCGTGGGAGGTGGCACCGGGGAGCTGTTTTTT.

This chain joins TRBV6-1 and TRBJ1-4; a possible D gene is TRBD1 (5 bases). Germline V gene data show CDR1 as MNHNS and CDR2 as SASEGT. Between the trimmed V and J ends, which lost 4 bases and 8 bases, there was a span of 20 bases. The CDR3 covers 16 residues. CDR3 bases: TGTGCCAGCAGTGGTCGGGGTGGAGGGGCGGTAGAAAAACTGTTTTTT. Translation: CASSGRGGGAVEKLFF.

This clone was observed many times. The rearrangement uses TRBV19 and TRBJ1-3; D is uncertain. The V gene's germline CDR1 is LNHDA and CDR2 SQIVND (reference sequence). V lost 5 bases, J lost 0 bases, and 11 bases lay in between. This CDR3 comprises 15 residues. The CDR3 nucleotides are TGTGCCAGTAGTCTCCGGGATTTCTCTGGAAACACCATATATTTT. This sequence encodes CASSLRDFSGNTIYF.

This chain connects TRBV18 to TRBJ1-1; D gene uncertain. V was clipped by 0 bases and J by 10 bases, with 12 bases between them. This CDR3 contains 13 residues. The V gene's germline CDR1 is KGHSH and CDR2 LQKENI. In DNA, the CDR3 is TGTGCCAGCTCACCACCGCTTGGGCAGTCAGCTTTCTTT. It encodes CASSPPLGQSAFF.

The V call is TRBV29-1, the J call TRBJ2-7; TRBD2 is a possible D gene (5 bases). The germline V and J ends were trimmed by 6 bases and 0 bases, with 21 bases remaining between them. CDR1 is SQVTM, CDR2 ANQGSEA, per germline. The CDR3 runs 16 residues. The CDR3 spells CSVAPLWRTSSYEQYF. The CDR3 DNA is TGCAGCGTGGCCCCACTTTGGAGGACCAGCTCCTACGAGCAGTACTTC.

The chain uses TRBV28 and TRBJ2-4; 7 nucleotides align to TRBD1. The CDR3 covers 17 residues. Germline V CDR1 and CDR2: MDHEN, SYDVKM. J lost 3 bases, V lost 3 bases, and 11 bases had no gene match. The CDR3 loop is CASSLSATGKVKNIQYF. CDR3 bases: TGTGCCAGCAGTTTGAGTGCGACAGGGAAGGTCAAAAACATTCAGTACTTC. Filled out from reference TRBV28 and TRBJ2-4, the complete variable domain reads DVKVTQSSRYLVKRTGEKVFLECVQDMDHENMFWYRQDPGLGLRLIYFSYDVKMKEKGDIPEGYSVSREKKERFSLILESASTNQTSMYLCASSLSATGKVKNIQYFGAGTRLSVL.

The gene calls are TRBV5-1 and TRBJ2-3; 7 bases map to TRBD2. With 5 bases clipped from V and 2 bases from J, the junction kept 11 bases outside the gene matches. Germline CDR1 and CDR2: SGHRS and YFSETQ. This CDR3 spans 16 amino acids. The DNA for the CDR3 is TGCGCCAGCAGAATCCGACTAGCACAAAACACAGATACGCAGTATTTT. It specifies CASRIRLAQNTDTQYF.

V gene TRBV14 combines with J gene TRBJ2-1; 11 bases map to TRBD2. The CDR3 has 17 amino acids. The ends lost 1 base at V and 6 bases at J; junction bases unmatched: 8. The germline gives CDR1 SGHDN, CDR2 FVKESK. DNA for the CDR3: TGTGCCAGCAGCCAAGGTAGAGGTAGCGGGAGGGGCAATGAGCAGTTCTTC. Translation gives CASSQGRGSGRGNEQFF.

The DNA for the CDR3 is TGTGCCAGCAGCTTGGACAGGGGAAATGAAAAACTGTTTTTT. Protein product: CASSLDRGNEKLFF. V usage is TRBV6-5 and J usage is TRBJ1-4, with 9 positions matching TRBD1. Trimming cost V 6 bases and J 5 bases; bases outside gene matches: 4. Germline V gene sequence: CDR1 MNHEY, CDR2 SVGAGI. The CDR3 totals 14 residues.

This sequence joins TRBV7-9 and TRBJ2-7, with D unresolved. Germline V gene sequence: CDR1 SEHNR, CDR2 FQNEAQ (reference sequence). CDR3 length equals 15 residues. The V and J ends lost 5 bases and 3 bases respectively, with 17 bases between them. CDR3 sequence reads: CASSQVPTPYYEQYF. CDR3 sequence (DNA): TGTGCCAGCAGCCAAGTACCGACACCTTACTACGAGCAGTACTTC.

The chain links TRBV6-5 to TRBJ2-7; 9 nucleotides align to TRBD2. Trimming at V came to 1 base and at J to 3 bases, leaving 7 bases not matched to a gene. CDR3 size: 16 residues. Germline V gene sequence: CDR1 MNHEY, CDR2 SVGAGI. The CDR3 coding sequence is TGTGCCAGCAGTTACTACACGACTAGCGGATTCTACGAGCAGTACTTC. Translation gives CASSYYTTSGFYEQYF.

The chain is built from TRBV5-1 and TRBJ2-1; TRBD2 matches 9 bases. The CDR3 contains 15 residues. CDR1 SGHRS and CDR2 YFSETQ come from the germline V gene. Unmatched junction bases numbered 9, after V lost 2 bases and J lost 9 bases. The CDR3 region has the DNA TGCGCCAGCAGCTTTTCGGCGGGAGGGCAGGGTGAGCAGTTCTTC. Translating it yields CASSFSAGGQGEQFF.

V gene TRBV7-9 combines with J gene TRBJ2-1, with TRBD2 matching 7 bases. Losses at the gene ends were 3 bases for V and 0 bases for J; bases not matched to a gene: 11. Germline-derived CDR1 and CDR2 are SEHNR and FQNEAQ (reference sequence). This CDR3 has 18 amino acids. The CDR3 reads CASSFGGRLAGSYNEQFF. Here the CDR3 DNA reads TGTGCCAGCAGCTTCGGCGGGAGATTGGCAGGCTCCTACAATGAGCAGTTCTTC.

This clone qualifies as medium-sized. The chain employs TRBV7-9 and TRBJ1-4; D unclear. Germline V gene lookup returns CDR1 SEHNR and CDR2 FQNEAQ (reference sequence). This CDR3 contains 15 residues. The germline V and J ends were trimmed by 2 bases and 0 bases, with 7 bases remaining between them. The CDR3 loop reads CASSLPGTTNEKLFF. CDR3 bases: TGTGCCAGCAGCTTACCGGGAACAACTAATGAAAAACTGTTTTTT.

The chain employs TRBV5-1 and TRBJ2-1; TRBD2 matches at 8 bases. The CDR3 loop spans 14 amino acids. V was clipped by 0 bases and J by 7 bases; unmatched bases: 3. In germline, CDR1 is SGHRS, CDR2 YFSETQ. For the CDR3, the DNA is TGCGCCAGCAGCTTGGCGGGAGGGCCGAATGAGCAGTTCTTC. This gives the protein CASSLAGGPNEQFF.

The rearrangement links TRBV18 to TRBJ1-1, with a possible D match to TRBD1 (5 bases). The CDR3 loop spans 14 amino acids. V was pared by 2 bases and J by 4 bases, with 11 bases between. Germline-derived CDR1 and CDR2 are KGHSH and LQKENI. The CDR3 is CASSPGPGGTEAFF. Here the CDR3 DNA reads TGTGCCAGCTCACCAGGTCCGGGGGGCACTGAAGCTTTCTTT.

V gene TRBV29-1 combines with J gene TRBJ2-3, with D possibly matching TRBD1 (5 bases). Trimming took off 7 bases at V and 2 bases at J, with 13 bases between the two ends. Germline V gene lookup returns CDR1 SQVTM and CDR2 ANQGSEA. The length of the CDR3 is 13 residues. The CDR3 is CSADTGFTDTQYF. DNA of the CDR3: TGCAGCGCCGATACAGGATTCACAGATACGCAGTATTTT.

The V call is TRBV27, the J call TRBJ1-5; D possibly corresponds to TRBD1 (6 bases). The germline CDR1 and CDR2 sequences are MNHEY and SMNVEV (reference sequence). The CDR3 is made up of 15 amino acids. V lost 7 bases to trimming and J lost 7 bases, with 20 bases between them. CDR3 region: CASTLTWGPGQPQHF. CDR3 coding DNA: TGTGCCAGCACACTGACTTGGGGGCCAGGGCAGCCCCAGCATTTT.